One and the same sample provided the 10 T cell receptor beta chains below, sequenced in a study of post-analysis software for immune sequencing data (dated by TCRdb to the mid-2010s). Antigens of these TCRs are unknown. What the research found in general, with its limitations: Patients showed significantly higher frequencies than controls for a few TRBV segments, among them TRBV5-6, TRBV5-1 and TRBV20-1.

The library was generated by PCR. For sequencing, an Illumina HiSeq 2500 was employed. To reduce PCR and sequencing biases, unique molecular identifiers were built into the TCR beta cDNA libraries. TCRdb redid the processing of the public reads, applying fastp at Q25 and MiXCR, and retained in-frame beta chains. Merged by CDR3 protein, the rows form single entries marked with the most common genes and DNA. The sample data list roughly 870,000 distinct CDR3 sequences, and approximately 57% of these were observed just once. Together, the top ten hold over 4% of the sample. The sample was blood. Receptors were obtained from a girl under 18 with multiple sclerosis.

The chain links TRBV3-1 to TRBJ2-1; D might be TRBD2 (5 bases). The CDR3 sequence is 16 residues long. CDR1 is LGHDT, CDR2 YNNKEL, per germline (reference sequence). V was trimmed by 2 bases and J by 2 bases, leaving 13 bases between them. The chain's CDR3 is CASSQNGVETYNEQFF. In nucleotides, the CDR3 is TGTGCCAGCAGCCAAAACGGGGTGGAAACCTACAATGAGCAGTTCTTC.

This clonotype was seen once. The chain is built from TRBV4-1 and TRBJ2-1; TRBD1 aligns across 7 bases. The ends lost 0 bases at V and 5 bases at J; junction bases unmatched: 13. The CDR3 has 18 residues. Germline V gives CDR1 MGHRA, CDR2 YSYEKL. The CDR3 spells CASSQDREGGVYNNEQFF. CDR3 bases: TGCGCCAGCAGCCAAGATCGGGAAGGGGGCGTCTATAACAATGAGCAGTTCTTC.

This clonotype has only one observation. The V and J genes are TRBV7-9 and TRBJ1-2; maybe TRBD1 (5 bases). In germline, CDR1 is SEHNR, CDR2 FQNEAQ (reference sequence). The CDR3 is 14 residues long. V lost 0 bases, J lost 6 bases, and 11 bases lay in between. CDR3 nucleotides: TGTGCCAGCAGCTTAGCCCAGGGATGGGATGGCTACACCTTC. Translated, it gives CASSLAQGWDGYTF.

The chain employs TRBV5-1 and TRBJ2-7; D ambiguous. The CDR3 runs to 14 residues. V lost 0 bases and J lost 2, with 9 bases in between. Per germline, CDR1 SGHRS and CDR2 YFSETQ. In nucleotides, the CDR3 is TGCGCCAGCAGCTTGGTTTCGAGAACCTACGAGCAGTACTTC. It encodes CASSLVSRTYEQYF.

The rearrangement links TRBV27 to TRBJ2-7, with TRBD1 identical over 7 bases. The CDR3 runs 13 residues. The V gene's germline CDR1 is MNHEY and CDR2 SMNVEV (reference sequence). J lost 3 bases, V lost 6 bases, and 5 bases had no gene match. CDR3 DNA: TGTGCCAGCAGGATGGACAGGCGCTACGAGCAGTACTTC. It codes for CASRMDRRYEQYF.

This clonotype has more than one count but fewer than ten. The chain is built from TRBV29-1 and TRBJ2-7, with TRBD2 matching 10 bases. V lost 4 bases to trimming and J lost 2 bases; unmatched junction nucleotides: 5. The CDR3 totals 14 residues. Germline V lookup: CDR1 SQVTM, CDR2 ANQGSEA. The CDR3 DNA follows: TGCAGCGTTGTACTAGCGGGGCTACCCTACGAGCAGTACTTC. This translates into CSVVLAGLPYEQYF.

A few counts support this clonotype. The gene calls are TRBV15 and TRBJ2-4; possibly TRBD2 for D (6 bases). CDR3 size: 15 residues. Trimming stripped 9 bases from V and 0 bases from J, with 15 bases between. Per germline, CDR1 LNHNV and CDR2 YYDKDF (reference sequence). Here the CDR3 DNA reads TGTGCCACGCGTACGACGGGAGTAGCCAAAAACATTCAGTACTTC. Translation: CATRTTGVAKNIQYF.

This sequence joins TRBV25-1 and TRBJ2-7; 7 bases line up with TRBD1. The CDR3 is made up of 15 amino acids. From germline, CDR1 is MGHDK and CDR2 SYGVNS. With V trimmed by 8 bases and J by 3 bases, 13 bases remained unmatched. CDR3 bases: TGTGCCAGCCGAGACGACAGGGAGAGGGTCTACGAGCAGTACTTC. Its protein product is CASRDDRERVYEQYF.

The rearrangement links TRBV20-1 to TRBJ2-5; TRBD2 aligns across 9 bases. Germline-derived CDR1 and CDR2 are DFQATT and SNEGSKA (reference sequence). The V and J ends lost 0 bases and 4 bases, in that order; junction bases with no gene match: 12. This CDR3 is built from 17 residues. CDR3 sequence (DNA): TGCAGTGCTAGAGAGGCGGGTAGCGGGGGATTGAGAGAGACCCAGTACTTC. Protein product: CSAREAGSGGLRETQYF.

V is TRBV7-9 and J is TRBJ1-2; D is perhaps TRBD1 (6 bases). The V gene's germline CDR1 is SEHNR and CDR2 FQNEAQ (reference sequence). V was cut by 8 bases and J by 4 bases, with 23 bases left in between. The CDR3 has 16 residues. CDR3 protein: CASSRGDNWGSYGYTF. In nucleotides, the CDR3 is TGTGCCAGCTCTAGGGGGGACAACTGGGGATCCTATGGCTACACCTTC. The variable domain in full, with the rest retrieved from reference TRBV7-9 and TRBJ1-2, is DTGVSQNPRHKITKRGQNVTFRCDPISEHNRLYWYRQTLGQGPEFLTYFQNEAQLEKSRLLSDRFSAERPKGSFSTLEIQRTEQGDSAMYLCASSRGDNWGSYGYTFGSGTRLTVV.